One and the same sample provided the 15 T cell receptor beta chains below, sequenced in a study of cytomegalovirus exposure and HLA in healthy donors. 60 Vbeta and 13 Jbeta primers were used in PCR. Assay used: immunoSEQ multiplex PCR; TCRdb lists only in-frame clones, some missing. The table includes roughly 78,000 clones, less than 75% detected once. Sequences were obtained from PBMCs. The receptors stem from a man aged 25-40 years in good health and CMV-seropositive.

The chain combines TRBV18 with TRBJ1-5; D remains unclear. The germline V gene encodes CDR1 KGHSH and CDR2 LQKENI. With 4 bases removed from V and 5 bases from J, the gap between germline ends came to 9 bases. The CDR3 is 13 amino acids. The CDR3 here is CASSLEGDQPQHF. DNA for the CDR3: TGTGCCAGCTCACTGGAGGGCGATCAGCCCCAGCATTTT. The whole variable domain, remainder taken from reference TRBV18 and TRBJ1-5, is NAGVMQNPRHLVRRRGQEARLRCSPMKGHSHVYWYRQLPEEGLKFMVYLQKENIIDESGMPKERFSAEFPKEGPSILRIQQVVRGDSAAYFCASSLEGDQPQHFGDGTRLSIL.

This clone was counted once. CDR3 bases: TGTGCCAGCAGCAAATTACAGGGTTTGAATGGCTACACCTTC. Protein sequence: CASSKLQGLNGYTF. V usage is TRBV2 and J usage is TRBJ1-2; perhaps TRBD1 as D (6 bases). The CDR3 length is 14 residues. V gave up 6 bases and J gave up 6 bases, with 17 bases separating them. CDR1 is SNHLY and CDR2 is FYNNEI in the germline V gene.

The table lists this clone with a few counts. The chain uses TRBV11-2 and TRBJ2-3; tentative D call: TRBD1 (5 bases). The germline gives CDR1 SGHAT, CDR2 FQNNGV. The V end lost 6 bases, the J end lost 0 bases, and 10 bases lay between the germline ends. The CDR3 consists of 14 residues. The CDR3 DNA reads as TGTGCCAGCAGTGTGGGGCAGAGCACAGATACGCAGTATTTT. Its protein is CASSVGQSTDTQYF.

This clone was counted between two and nine times. The rearrangement uses TRBV4-2 and TRBJ1-2, with a tentative D call TRBD1 (6 bases). V dropped 3 bases and J dropped 6 bases, with 20 bases sitting between them. This CDR3 has 16 residues. Per germline, CDR1 LGHNA and CDR2 YNFKEQ. The CDR3 nucleotides are TGTGCCAGCAGCCAGCACTCGGACAGACCCTTCCATGGCTACACCTTC. This encodes CASSQHSDRPFHGYTF.

The gene calls are TRBV28 and TRBJ1-6; D gene unclear. This CDR3 region has 15 residues. Germline assignment: CDR1 MDHEN and CDR2 SYDVKM. V was shortened by 6 bases and J by 6 bases, with 15 bases between the two germline ends. The CDR3 sequence: CASSRPGSPNSPLHF. The CDR3 DNA sequence: TGTGCCAGCAGCCGTCCAGGCAGCCCTAATTCACCCCTCCACTTT.

The rearrangement links TRBV9 to TRBJ1-6; D possibly corresponds to TRBD1 (6 bases). Trimming removed 4 bases at V and 8 bases at J, with 10 bases between. CDR1 SGDLS and CDR2 YYNGEE come from the germline V gene. The CDR3 totals 13 residues. In DNA, the CDR3 is TGTGCCAGCAGCCCAAACAGGGATTCACCCCTCCACTTT. As protein: CASSPNRDSPLHF.

This chain connects TRBV29-1 to TRBJ2-7, with 9 bases fitting TRBD1. The J segment lost 5 bases and the V segment lost 4 bases, leaving 3 bases of the junction unmatched. The germline CDR1 and CDR2 sequences are SQVTM and ANQGSEA. The CDR3 has 12 residues. CDR3 sequence: CSVGDRVHEQYF. CDR3 DNA: TGCAGCGTTGGGGACAGGGTCCACGAGCAGTACTTC.

The V call is TRBV6-5, the J call TRBJ2-7; TRBD2 might be the D (6 bases). With 8 bases removed from V and 2 bases from J, the gap between germline ends came to 16 bases. Per germline, CDR1 MNHEY and CDR2 SVGAGI. The CDR3 contains 14 residues. In DNA, the CDR3 is TGTGCCAGCGATAGCCTAGCGCCTGCCTACGAGCAGTACTTC. Amino acids: CASDSLAPAYEQYF.

The chain is built from TRBV4-1 and TRBJ2-3; the D gene is possibly TRBD2 (7 bases). CDR1 is MGHRA, CDR2 YSYEKL, per germline. Trimming shortened V by 1 base and J by 5 bases, and 10 bases separated the two germline ends. CDR3 length: 14 amino acids. CDR3: CASSQVGGRDTQYF. The DNA for the CDR3 is TGCGCCAGCAGCCAAGTGGGGGGGCGAGATACGCAGTATTTT.

CDR3 DNA sequence: TGTGCCAGCAGCTCCGGCGGCAGTTCGAGCGGGGAGCTGTTTTTT. This gives the protein CASSSGGSSSGELFF. V usage is TRBV28 and J usage is TRBJ2-2; D is unclear. V lost 6 bases, J lost 7 bases, and 18 bases lay in between. The CDR3 runs 15 residues. Germline CDR1 and CDR2: MDHEN and SYDVKM. Full variable domain (outside the CDR3, taken from reference TRBV28 and TRBJ2-2): DVKVTQSSRYLVKRTGEKVFLECVQDMDHENMFWYRQDPGLGLRLIYFSYDVKMKEKGDIPEGYSVSREKKERFSLILESASTNQTSMYLCASSSGGSSSGELFFGEGSRLTVL.

This chain links TRBV2 with TRBJ1-5; D perhaps matches TRBD1 (5 bases). This CDR3 comprises 13 residues. Trimming took off 9 bases at V and 4 bases at J, with 13 bases between the two ends. The germline V gene encodes CDR1 SNHLY and CDR2 FYNNEI. The CDR3 DNA reads as TGTGCCAGTGCGGGGGGGATAAATCAGCCCCAGCATTTT. Translating gives CASAGGINQPQHF.

The V gene is TRBV30, the J gene TRBJ2-5, with D unresolved. TRBJ2-7 explains the end of the DNA better; the J call may be wrong. Germline V gene lookup returns CDR1 GTSNPN and CDR2 SVGIG (reference sequence). The CDR3 extends over 13 amino acids. CDR3 loop: CAWSPFSSYEQYF. The CDR3 region has the DNA TGTGCCTGGAGTCCTTTCTCCTCCTACGAGCAGTACTTC.

The rearrangement links TRBV11-1 to TRBJ2-2; no firm D call. The V and J ends lost 2 bases and 2 bases respectively, with 9 bases between them. Looked up from germline, CDR1 is SGHAT and CDR2 is FQDESV (reference sequence). The CDR3 loop spans 15 amino acids. The CDR3 DNA is TGTGCCAGCAGCTTAATTCTAGTAAACACCGGGGAGCTGTTTTTT. Translation gives CASSLILVNTGELFF.

CDR3 in amino acids: CASSTVPQNTEAFF. The CDR3, as DNA: TGTGCCAGCTCGACAGTTCCGCAGAACACTGAAGCTTTCTTT. The rearrangement joins TRBV9 to TRBJ1-1; D might be TRBD1 (5 bases). The length of the CDR3 is 14 residues. CDR1 and CDR2 (germline): SGDLS, YYNGEE. With 7 bases removed from V and 1 base from J, the gap between germline ends came to 14 bases.

This clone was seen a handful of times. The chain carries TRBV30 and TRBJ2-7; D might be TRBD1 (5 bases). Trimming stripped 2 bases from V and 3 bases from J, with 8 bases between. CDR3 length equals 12 residues. CDR1 is GTSNPN and CDR2 is SVGIG in the germline V gene (reference sequence). The CDR3 bases are TGTGCCTGGAGTCTGACAGTCTACGAGCAGTACTTC. Translating gives CAWSLTVYEQYF.